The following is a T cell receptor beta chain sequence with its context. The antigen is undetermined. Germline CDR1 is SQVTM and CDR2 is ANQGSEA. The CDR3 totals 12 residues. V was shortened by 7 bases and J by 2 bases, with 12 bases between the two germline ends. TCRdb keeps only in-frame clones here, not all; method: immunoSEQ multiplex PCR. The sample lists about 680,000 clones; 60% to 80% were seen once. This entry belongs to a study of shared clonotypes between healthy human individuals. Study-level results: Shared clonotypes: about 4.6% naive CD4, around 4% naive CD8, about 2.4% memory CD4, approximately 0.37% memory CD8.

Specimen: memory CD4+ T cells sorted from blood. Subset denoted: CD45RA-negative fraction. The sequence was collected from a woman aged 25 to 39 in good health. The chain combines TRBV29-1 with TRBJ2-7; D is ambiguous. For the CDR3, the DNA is TGCAGCGCCGCCAGCGAGCCCTACGAGCAGTACTTC. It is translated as CSAASEPYEQYF.